The 25 T cell receptor beta chains reported below all come from one sample, sequenced in a study of blood T cell repertoires in COVID-19. Sequencing was performed with immunoSEQ multiplex PCR; in TCRdb, only in-frame clones are kept and a portion is missing. This table holds about 310,000 clones, around 89% found once. Sequencing input: PBMCs or T cells enriched from blood (not recorded which). The receptors here all came from a woman aged 40-49 years who had recovered from COVID-19.

The CDR3 protein is CASSLDGTSSYEQYF. The CDR3 DNA is TGTGCCAGCAGCTTAGACGGGACAAGCTCCTACGAGCAGTACTTC. The chain uses TRBV7-2 and TRBJ2-7; tentatively, D is TRBD1 (6 bases). Germline CDR1 and CDR2: SGHTA and FQGNSA. Between the trimmed V and J ends, which lost 1 base and 0 bases, there was a span of 10 bases. The CDR3 loop spans 15 amino acids.

The chain carries TRBV19 and TRBJ1-5; possibly TRBD1 for D (6 bases). Germline-derived CDR1 and CDR2 are LNHDA and SQIVND (reference sequence). This CDR3 is 15 amino acids long. V was cut by 2 bases and J by 3 bases, with 11 bases left in between. The CDR3 region is CASSITGGVNQPQHF. CDR3 in DNA: TGTGCCAGTAGTATAACGGGGGGCGTCAATCAGCCCCAGCATTTT.

The rearrangement uses TRBV5-6 and TRBJ1-4, with D perhaps matching TRBD1 (5 bases). V lost 0 bases and J 7 bases, leaving 7 bases between the germline ends. Germline V lookup: CDR1 SGHDT, CDR2 YYEEEE. The CDR3 is made up of 13 amino acids. CDR3 loop: CASSLVRAEKLFF. Here the CDR3 DNA reads TGTGCCAGCAGCTTGGTCAGGGCTGAAAAACTGTTTTTT.

V usage is TRBV19 and J usage is TRBJ1-5; D is perhaps TRBD1 (5 bases). V shed 9 bases and J shed 2 bases, with 8 bases lying between them. Germline V gives CDR1 LNHDA, CDR2 SQIVND (reference sequence). The CDR3 spans 12 residues. CDR3 region: CASGRGNQPQHF. In DNA, the CDR3 is TGTGCCAGCGGCAGGGGCAATCAGCCCCAGCATTTT.

This chain joins TRBV15 and TRBJ2-2; 11 bases align to TRBD2. Looked up from germline, CDR1 is LNHNV and CDR2 is YYDKDF (reference sequence). This CDR3 is 18 amino acids long. The J segment lost 2 bases and the V segment lost 1 base, leaving 6 bases of the junction unmatched. The CDR3 spells CATSRGASGGKNTGELFF. The CDR3, as DNA: TGTGCCACCAGCAGAGGGGCTAGCGGGGGGAAAAACACCGGGGAGCTGTTTTTT.

This chain uses TRBV7-2 with TRBJ2-7, with a tentative D call TRBD2 (5 bases). Germline V gene lookup returns CDR1 SGHTA and CDR2 FQGNSA. The CDR3 covers 13 residues. Between the trimmed V and J ends, which lost 5 bases and 0 bases, there was a span of 8 bases. The CDR3 loop is CASSPGNSYEQYF. The CDR3 coding sequence is TGTGCCAGCAGCCCCGGGAACTCCTACGAGCAGTACTTC.

The chain is built from TRBV10-3 and TRBJ2-6; possibly TRBD1 for D (5 bases). CDR1 and CDR2 from the germline V gene are ENHRY and SYGVKD. Trimming took off 10 bases at V and 1 base at J, with 14 bases between the two ends. The CDR3 length is 15 residues. The CDR3 sequence is CATRTGTSGANVLTF. DNA of the CDR3: TGTGCCACCCGAACAGGTACTTCTGGGGCCAACGTCCTGACTTTC.

In this sample, this clone turned up once. This chain links TRBV11-3 with TRBJ2-1, with 14 bases lining up with TRBD2. The V gene's germline CDR1 is SGHNT and CDR2 YENEEA. The trim removed 4 bases at V and 10 bases at J, leaving 3 bases unmatched. The CDR3 totals 14 residues. The CDR3 DNA sequence: TGTGCCAGCAGCTCGGGACTAGCGGGGGAAGAGCAGTTCTTC. As protein: CASSSGLAGEEQFF. Variable domain in full (rest from reference TRBV11-3 and TRBJ2-1): EAGVVQSPRYKIIEKKQPVAFWCNPISGHNTLYWYLQNLGQGPELLIRYENEEAVDDSQLPKDRFSAERLKGVDSTLKIQPAELGDSAVYLCASSSGLAGEEQFFGPGTRLTVL.

This rearrangement joins TRBV3-1 (or the pseudogene TRBV3-2) to TRBJ2-2; 8 bases map to TRBD2. The CDR3 has 17 amino acids. The germline CDR1 and CDR2 sequences are LGHDT and YNNKEL (reference sequence). V was clipped by 3 bases and J by 6 bases; unmatched bases: 12. CDR3 sequence (DNA): TGTGCCAGCAGCCACCGCCCGGGACTAGTCGTCTCCGGGGAGCTGTTTTTT. It codes for CASSHRPGLVVSGELFF.

J is TRBJ2-5 and V is TRBV30, with TRBD2 identical over 7 bases. This CDR3 has 14 residues. The ends lost 6 bases at V and 1 base at J; junction bases unmatched: 8. Germline V lookup: CDR1 GTSNPN, CDR2 SVGIG (reference sequence). CDR3 DNA sequence: TGTGCCTGCAAGGTTGGGGGGGTCCAAGAGACCCAGTACTTC. It translates to CACKVGGVQETQYF.

This chain connects TRBV27 to TRBJ1-2; 9 bases align to TRBD1. Losses at the gene ends were 3 bases for V and 8 bases for J; bases not matched to a gene: 7. The CDR3 spans 14 residues. Germline V gene data show CDR1 as MNHEY and CDR2 as SMNVEV (reference sequence). The chain's CDR3 is CASSFSQGAQGYTF. For the CDR3, the DNA is TGTGCCAGCAGTTTTTCACAGGGGGCACAGGGCTACACCTTC.

This chain connects TRBV24-1 to TRBJ2-7; 8 positions match TRBD1. Germline assignment: CDR1 KGHDR and CDR2 SFDVKD. This CDR3 region has 14 residues. Germline trimming cut 5 bases from V and 5 bases from J; bases unmatched to any gene: 7. The CDR3 DNA reads TGTGCCACCAGTGGGGCAGGGGGCCAGAACGAGCAGTACTTC. Translating it yields CATSGAGGQNEQYF.

Only one count was recorded for this clone. At one end the junction does not follow the germline gene, possibly because of a read error. The V and J genes are TRBV12-3 or TRBV12-4 and TRBJ1-4; D call uncertain. The CDR3 spans 10 residues. In DNA form, the CDR3 reads TGTGCCAGCACCCTTTGCAAAACTGTTTTT. Protein sequence: CASTLCKTVF.

V gene TRBV7-3 combines with J gene TRBJ2-1, with 10 bases fitting TRBD2. CDR3 size: 15 residues. The junction had 1 base not matched to a gene; V was cut back by 5 bases and J by 0 bases. Germline V gene lookup returns CDR1 SGHTA and CDR2 FQGTGA. The CDR3 DNA sequence: TGTGCCAGCAGCCCTAGCGGGAGCTCCTACAATGAGCAGTTCTTC. It yields the protein CASSPSGSSYNEQFF.

This chain uses TRBV7-6 with TRBJ2-2, with TRBD1 matching 11 bases. Losses at the gene ends were 5 bases for V and 7 bases for J; bases not matched to a gene: 3. The CDR3 sequence is 14 residues long. Germline-derived CDR1 and CDR2 are SGHVS and FNYEAQ. In DNA, the CDR3 is TGTGCCAGCAGCCGGACAGGGGGCATCGGGGAGCTGTTTTTT. As protein: CASSRTGGIGELFF.

This clone was detected once. The V call is TRBV6-5, the J call TRBJ2-1, with TRBD2 matching over 7 bases. Germline lookup yields CDR1 MNHEY and CDR2 SVGAGI. The CDR3 is made up of 14 amino acids. The ends lost 7 bases at V and 4 bases at J; junction bases unmatched: 7. The CDR3 DNA sequence: TGTGCCAGCACCTCAGCGGGGTCATACAATGAGCAGTTCTTC. This gives the protein CASTSAGSYNEQFF.

This CDR3 reads CASSQDLSQWEQFF. In nucleotides, the CDR3 is TGCGCCAGCAGCCAAGATCTCAGTCAATGGGAGCAGTTCTTC. This sequence joins TRBV4-3 and TRBJ2-1, with unresolved D. V was clipped by 0 bases and J by 10 bases, with 13 bases between them. The CDR3 sequence is 14 residues long. The germline V gene encodes CDR1 LGHNA and CDR2 YSLEER.

The rearrangement uses TRBV11-3 and TRBJ2-7, with D perhaps TRBD1 (6 bases). This CDR3 has 14 amino acids. Germline V lookup: CDR1 SGHNT, CDR2 YENEEA. V was clipped by 5 bases and J by 3 bases, with 14 bases between them. The CDR3 loop reads CASSIRDIVYEQYF. The CDR3 nucleotides read TGTGCCAGCAGCATCCGGGACATAGTCTACGAGCAGTACTTC.

The chain has TRBV28 and TRBJ2-3; 10 bases map to TRBD1. The CDR3 sequence is 16 residues long. Trimming at V came to 2 bases and at J to 7 bases, leaving 9 bases not matched to a gene. The germline V gene encodes CDR1 MDHEN and CDR2 SYDVKM. CDR3 coding DNA: TGTGCCAGCAGTTTAGTGGGACAGGGGAAGAGGAATACGCAGTATTTT. It translates to CASSLVGQGKRNTQYF.

The chain has TRBV9 and TRBJ2-5; D possibly corresponds to TRBD2 (7 bases). This CDR3 is built from 15 residues. With 2 bases removed from V and 4 bases from J, the gap between germline ends came to 15 bases. Germline V gene lookup returns CDR1 SGDLS and CDR2 YYNGEE. CDR3 in DNA: TGTGCCAGCAGCGTTGGGTCGCGGGGGCCAGAGACCCAGTACTTC. This translates into CASSVGSRGPETQYF.

The chain links TRBV18 to TRBJ2-2, with 9 bases fitting TRBD1. The CDR3 consists of 14 residues. V lost 4 bases and J lost 3; bases outside the gene matches: 0. Germline V gene sequence: CDR1 KGHSH, CDR2 LQKENI. The CDR3: CASSRTGDTGELFF. DNA of the CDR3: TGTGCCAGCTCACGGACAGGGGACACCGGGGAGCTGTTTTTT.

The chain recombines TRBV30 with TRBJ1-4, with D perhaps TRBD1 (6 bases). This CDR3 contains 14 residues. V lost 1 base and J lost 3, with 9 bases in between. Germline V gene sequence: CDR1 GTSNPN, CDR2 SVGIG (reference sequence). In DNA, the CDR3 is TGTGCCTGGAGTGAGGGACACTCTAATGAAAAACTGTTTTTT. This encodes CAWSEGHSNEKLFF.

This clone was observed a single time. The gene calls are TRBV6-6 and TRBJ1-1, with D hard to call. CDR1 MNHNY and CDR2 SVGAGI come from the germline V gene (reference sequence). The CDR3 extends over 13 amino acids. Trimming removed 5 bases at V and 3 bases at J, with 10 bases between. The CDR3 reads CASSIRGDTEAFF. DNA of the CDR3: TGTGCCAGCAGTATTCGAGGTGACACTGAAGCTTTCTTT.

The V call is TRBV10-3, the J call TRBJ2-7; 9 bases line up with TRBD1. This CDR3 region has 15 residues. V shed 0 bases, J shed 5 bases, and the junction held 5 bases outside the gene matches. Germline assignment: CDR1 ENHRY and CDR2 SYGVKD. The CDR3 is CAISESQDRGHEQYF. DNA of the CDR3: TGTGCCATCAGTGAGTCGCAGGACAGGGGCCACGAGCAGTACTTC.

This clone was seen at least ten times. V usage is TRBV5-1 and J usage is TRBJ1-1; D not resolved. V was pared by 5 bases and J by 0 bases, with 11 bases between. Per the germline V gene, CDR1 is SGHRS and CDR2 is YFSETQ. The CDR3 has 14 amino acids. The CDR3 sequence: CASRWRYMNTEAFF. In nucleotides, the CDR3 is TGCGCCAGCAGGTGGCGGTACATGAACACTGAAGCTTTCTTT.